Listed here are 8 T cell receptor beta chains from one sample, sequenced in a study of human thymus T cells (dated by TCRdb to 2019 to 2021). The protocol used for the library was the immunoSEQ multiplex PCR assay. Here the immuneACCESS table is served through TCRdb, limited to in-frame sequences with V and J called. Missing clones are a known gap in these copies; in checked studies unresolved V genes cover under half, and the rest lacks a known reason. The sample table contains about 60,000 clones; only one count was recorded for 94% of them. 6% of the sample lies in the top ten. The material sequenced was blood. These receptor sequences come from a boy under two years old with a congenital heart defect but otherwise immunologically healthy.

The V gene is TRBV2, the J gene TRBJ1-1; a possible D gene is TRBD1 (6 bases). The germline V and J ends were trimmed by 4 bases and 7 bases, with 16 bases remaining between them. Germline CDR1 is SNHLY and CDR2 is FYNNEI. The CDR3 totals 14 residues. CDR3: CASSGEGGRGEAFF. The DNA for the CDR3 is TGTGCCAGCAGTGGTGAGGGGGGGCGCGGTGAAGCTTTCTTT.

The gene calls are TRBV30 and TRBJ1-4; the match to TRBD1 covers 7 bases. Losses at the gene ends were 5 bases for V and 10 bases for J; bases not matched to a gene: 4. The length of the CDR3 is 11 residues. The germline V gene has CDR1 GTSNPN and CDR2 SVGIG (reference sequence). The CDR3 sequence is CAWLRGGKLFF. In nucleotides, the CDR3 is TGTGCCTGGCTCAGGGGGGGAAAACTGTTTTTT.

The V gene is TRBV19, the J gene TRBJ1-1, with a tentative D call TRBD1 (6 bases). Per germline, CDR1 LNHDA and CDR2 SQIVND (reference sequence). CDR3 size: 15 residues. Trimming left V 4 bases short and J 1 base short, with 13 bases between. For the CDR3, the DNA is TGTGCCAGTAGTAATGCGGGGGCTCCGAACACTGAAGCTTTCTTT. Protein: CASSNAGAPNTEAFF.

The chain recombines TRBV11-2 with TRBJ2-2; no definite D call. CDR1 and CDR2 from the germline V gene are SGHAT and FQNNGV. V was trimmed by 4 bases and J by 0 bases, leaving 6 bases between them. This CDR3 is 14 amino acids long. The CDR3 nucleotides are TGTGCCAGCAGCTCTGGCCCGAACACCGGGGAGCTGTTTTTT. It encodes CASSSGPNTGELFF. The whole variable domain, filled in from reference TRBV11-2 and TRBJ2-2, reads EAGVAQSPRYKIIEKRQSVAFWCNPISGHATLYWYQQILGQGPKLLIQFQNNGVVDDSQLPKDRFSAERLKGVDSTLKIQPAKLEDSAVYLCASSSGPNTGELFFGEGSRLTVL.

The rearrangement uses TRBV5-1 and TRBJ1-4; 8 bases line up with TRBD1. The J segment lost 6 bases and the V segment lost 6 bases, leaving 4 bases of the junction unmatched. CDR1 SGHRS and CDR2 YFSETQ come from the germline V gene. The CDR3 spans 13 residues. The CDR3, as DNA: TGCGCCAGCACCAGGGGGCTTGATGAAAAACTGTTTTTT. It codes for CASTRGLDEKLFF.

J is TRBJ1-3 and V is TRBV27; D is ambiguous. The CDR3 is made up of 14 amino acids. The germline CDR1 and CDR2 sequences are MNHEY and SMNVEV (reference sequence). Deletions cut 3 bases from V and 0 bases from J, with 6 bases between. The CDR3 region has the DNA TGTGCCAGCAGTTTGCAGGTCTCTGGAAACACCATATATTTT. Its protein product is CASSLQVSGNTIYF.

V usage is TRBV6-1 and J usage is TRBJ2-1; 9 bases are a match to TRBD1. This CDR3 spans 17 amino acids. The junction had 8 bases not matched to a gene; V was cut back by 1 base and J by 4 bases. Germline CDR1 MNHNS, CDR2 SASEGT. CDR3 sequence: CASSEGIPDRGYNEQFF. The CDR3 DNA follows: TGTGCCAGCAGTGAAGGGATTCCGGACAGGGGATACAATGAGCAGTTCTTC.

The chain joins TRBV30 to TRBJ2-6; 10 positions agree with TRBD1. Germline-derived CDR1 and CDR2 are GTSNPN and SVGIG (reference sequence). Trimming took 0 bases from V and 0 from J; bases not matched to a gene: 17. The CDR3 runs to 22 residues. CDR3 sequence (DNA): TGTGCCTGGAGTGTAATGTACGGGACAGGGGAAAAACGCCGCTCTGGGGCCAACGTCCTGACTTTC. Translated, it gives CAWSVMYGTGEKRRSGANVLTF. The full variable domain, in which reference TRBV30 and TRBJ2-6 provide the parts outside the CDR3, is SQTIHQWPATLVQPVGSPLSLECTVEGTSNPNLYWYRQAAGRGLQLLFYSVGIGQISSEVPQNLSASRPQDRQFILSSKKLLLSDSGFYLCAWSVMYGTGEKRRSGANVLTFGAGSRLTVL.